A selection of T cell receptor beta chains follows, all from one sample in a study of blood T cell repertoires in COVID-19. The assay was immunoSEQ multiplex PCR, and TCRdb's table has in-frame clones only and misses some. The repertoire consists of about 240,000 clones, with roughly 80% occurring once and the leading ten covering around 6.4%. The sequenced sample was peripheral blood. These receptor sequences come from a woman aged 55-75 years with active or convalescent COVID-19. Both conserved end residues are part of each CDR3. Fields, in order: J gene, clone size, V gene, CDR3 protein. The size field is filled for only some rows; it gives once, few, many or a size class.

TRBJ1-2 | - | TRBV6-6 | CASSRLGGEAYGYTF
TRBJ2-5 | - | TRBV5-1 | CASSFGQGTGTQYF
TRBJ2-7 | - | TRBV4-1 | CASSQTGGPSTYEQYF
TRBJ2-3 | many | TRBV29-1 | CSAGTGGWSDTQYF
TRBJ1-4 | - | TRBV5-1 | CASSFYRGPTEKLFF
TRBJ1-6 | - | TRBV5-1 | CASSLSGNSPLHF
TRBJ2-3 | - | TRBV7-2 | CASSLWGGNTDTQYF
TRBJ2-1 | - | TRBV27 | CASSRGVAGYNEQFF
TRBJ2-1 | - | TRBV19 | CASSSRTSGEQFF
TRBJ1-2 | - | TRBV2 | CASRGGANYGYTF
TRBJ1-2 | - | TRBV3-1/TRBV3-2 | CASSQDRGRDYSYGYTF
TRBJ2-3 | - | TRBV29-1 | CSVGGNTDTQYF
TRBJ2-7 | - | TRBV4-2 | CASSERETAYEQYF
TRBJ2-7 | - | TRBV10-3 | CANRGGSEQYF
TRBJ2-5 | once | TRBV7-9 | CASSRTSGGETQYF
TRBJ2-5 | - | TRBV6-6 | CASSYSSERGETQYF
TRBJ1-3 | - | TRBV5-6 | CASSFGVTSGNTIYF
TRBJ2-7 | many | TRBV5-1 | CASSWDRSYEQYF
TRBJ2-5 | - | TRBV7-8 | CASSLVSGEETQYF
TRBJ1-1 | - | TRBV11-3 | CASSSGQGRDTEAFF